This T cell receptor (beta chain) is drawn from a study of cytotoxic CD8 clonotypes in ibrutinib-treated CLL (dated by TCRdb to about 2021). Notes on the research overall: The cohort included roughly 15 treatment-naive and around 10 relapsed/refractory patients; around 17 were IGHV unmutated. Samples averaged 255,043 productive templates and more than 85,000 productive rearrangements. The response samples were drawn at a median of around eleven months into treatment, with a range of roughly 6 to 36 months. Cryopreserved peripheral blood mononuclear cells were obtained prior to treatment, at the time of response, and at either disease progression or sustained remission. Every sample from remission and from progressive disease was obtained while the patients were still on ibrutinib. Longitudinal samples were obtainable from about 30% of the roughly 86 participants in the trial. Responses were partial in approximately 24 patients and complete in 2; after median approximately 5.5 years follow-up, around 15 stayed in remission and about twelve progressed. Overall study results and their limits: Public clonotypes were found to be uncommon and were observed to contract or remain stable during treatment; the increase in clonality was shown to reflect expansion of private clonotypes at ibrutinib response. Sampling times were not matched between patients in sustained remission and patients whose disease was progressing, and lymph node repertoires were not examined. An increase in clonality was observed at ibrutinib response, with clonality remaining stable during sustained remission and falling back toward baseline at progression. At baseline, clonality was higher than in age-matched healthy donors and showed a strong correlation with circulating CD8+ T-cell counts.

The goal of deep resolution MiSeq sequencing was a depth between 1 in 1 million and 1 in 200,000 T cells, and coverage averaged 10x per clonotype. The immunoSEQ hsTCRB Kit was used to generate TCR beta libraries. The study's processing was this. Data were analyzed with ImmunoSEQ Data Assistant and ImmunoSEQ Analyzer, with V, D and J genes assigned per IMGT definitions. Clonality, which ranges from 0 to 1, was calculated as one minus the normalized Shannon entropy of productive rearrangement frequencies. Only overrepresented clonotypes making up at least 0.05% of each patient's repertoire were included in the public clonotype analysis. Around 13 age-matched healthy donor repertoires from immuneACCESS were used as controls for clonality. TCRdb stores this immuneACCESS table with in-frame sequences only. Part of the clones is absent; in the studies checked, under half of the shortfall reflects unresolved V genes, and no reason is known for the rest. V, J and clone size were drawn from that table, and D and trimming were deduced from the DNA. The sample profile shows approximately 200,000 clones; around three quarters of them were found once. Together, the top ten hold under 15% of the sample.

The label giving this sample's time point can be read as: around 25 months on ibrutinib. For TCR beta library preparation, 1.5 to 2 micrograms of genomic DNA was extracted from cryopreserved PBMCs. Longitudinal blood samples from CLL patients receiving ibrutinib monotherapy were subjected to high-throughput TCR beta sequencing. Patients were enrolled in a phase 2 open-label single-center ibrutinib monotherapy trial. CDR1 and CDR2 are drawn from the germline V gene: MGHRA, YSYEKL. The cysteine opens and the phenylalanine closes a CDR3 of 13 amino acids. The sequence is cut down to CDR3 DNA, 39 bases in frame from base 1. A distance of 5 bases separates the germline ends of V and J, which lose 1 base and 4 bases respectively. About this clone itself: Its antigen target is currently unknown. Within one base of it there is no much larger clone, and no base qualities were kept.

The sample consisted of PBMCs, taken after 24 months of ibrutinib treatment. This receptor was identified in a human donor with chronic lymphocytic leukemia. The V and J genes are TRBV4-1 and TRBJ1-5, with no confident D gene call. For the CDR3, the sequence is CASSQVGNQPQHF. The DNA sequence is given as TGCGCCAGCAGCCAAGTTGGTAATCAGCCCCAGCATTTT.